Below, one TCR beta chain is given with its context. This entry belongs to a study of blood T cell repertoires in COVID-19. The CDR3 length is 13 residues. The germline V gene has CDR1 MNHNY and CDR2 SVGAGI (reference sequence). The V and J ends lost 5 bases and 7 bases respectively, with 9 bases between them. The data were produced by immunoSEQ multiplex PCR, yet TCRdb's version contains in-frame clones alone and is incomplete. This sample has some 300,000 clones; roughly 91% occur once, and the top ten carry less than 2%. The specimen was peripheral blood. The chain joins TRBV6-6 to TRBJ1-6; unclear D gene. The receptor was isolated from a woman aged 25 to 39 with COVID-19, enrolled during active disease. For the CDR3, the DNA is TGTGCCAGCAGTCCTACCCCAAATTCACCCCTCCACTTT. Protein: CASSPTPNSPLHF.